This TCR beta chain emerged from a study of T cell changes during pregnancy in multiple sclerosis (dated 2019 in TCRdb). Describing the broader study: In women with multiple sclerosis, the researchers looked at how the T cell repertoire shifted as pregnancy progressed.

From the germline V gene (reference sequence), CDR1 is SEHNR and CDR2 is FQNEAQ. The CDR3 measures 15 amino acids from cysteine to phenylalanine. Of all the DNA, just the CDR3 is kept, 45 bases in frame from base 1. Trimming removed 6 bases from V and 7 bases from J; the gene matches leave 11 bases unexplained. The library was produced with the immunoSEQ multiplex PCR assay. The table was pulled from immuneACCESS by TCRdb, which kept in-frame rearrangements only. Such tables lose some clones; where checked, under half of the loss comes from unresolved V genes, and the rest has no known cause. The sample table holds tens of thousands of clones, of which 90% were seen once. The ten biggest clones cover under 2.5% of the sample. As for this clone: It has no known antigen specificity. Base qualities are not recorded, but no much larger clone differs from it by a single base.

The V and J genes are TRBV7-9 and TRBJ1-4, with TRBD1 identical over 7 junction bases. The clonotype originates from a female donor in good health, enrolled as a control in a pregnancy study. The specimen comprised peripheral blood, sampled in the first trimester of pregnancy. The CDR3 protein is CASRTITGDGEKLFF. The sequenced DNA is TGTGCCAGCAGGACCATTACAGGGGATGGTGAAAAACTGTTTTTT. Where the CDR3 stops, the reference TRBV7-9 and TRBJ1-4 genes take over; the full variable domain is DTGVSQNPRHKITKRGQNVTFRCDPISEHNRLYWYRQTLGQGPEFLTYFQNEAQLEKSRLLSDRFSAERPKGSFSTLEIQRTEQGDSAMYLCASRTITGDGEKLFFGSGTQLSVL.